The 13 T cell receptor beta chains below come from one sample, sequenced in a study of T cells expressing NK-cell markers. TCRdb reanalyzed the 5' RACE reads and collapses them to one entry per CDR3 protein, without DNA. This sample contains about 300,000 distinct CDR3 sequences. Input material: blood T cells: a sorted CD56 or NKG2C T cell subset, CD4+ or CD8+ T cells, or bulk PBMC T cells (not recorded which). The source is a woman aged 18-70 years in good health.

The chain employs TRBV20-1 and TRBJ2-5; TCRdb indicates TRBD1, and absent DNA this call remains unverified. Germline CDR1 and CDR2: DFQATT and SNEGSKA (reference sequence). The CDR3 runs to 13 residues. The CDR3 spells CSALTPGGETQYF.

The V call is TRBV4-2, the J call TRBJ2-1. Germline CDR1 is LGHNA and CDR2 is YNFKEQ. CDR3 length: 16 residues. CDR3 amino acids: CASSQSLGAPYNEQFF.

This chain links TRBV12-3 or TRBV12-4 with TRBJ2-5; TCRdb proposes TRBD2, but this gene call is untestable without DNA. CDR3 length: 15 amino acids. The chain's CDR3 is CASSPTGTSQETQYF.

The chain uses TRBV7-9 and TRBJ1-1. Germline V gene data show CDR1 as SEHNR and CDR2 as FQNEAQ (reference sequence). CDR3 size: 14 residues. CDR3 sequence reads: CASSTGGSNTEAFF.

The chain couples TRBV7-3 to TRBJ2-1; TCRdb outputs TRBD1, but without DNA this stays unchecked. Germline V CDR1 and CDR2: SGHTA, FQGTGA. The CDR3 totals 16 residues. The CDR3 loop is CASSLRGRDTRNEQFF.

The V gene is TRBV5-1, the J gene TRBJ2-1; TCRdb calls TRBD2, which cannot be checked without DNA. The CDR3 runs 15 residues. Germline-derived CDR1 and CDR2 are SGHRS and YFSETQ. This CDR3 is CASSLSGDSYNEQFF.

The rearrangement uses TRBV20-1 and TRBJ2-1; TCRdb's D gene call, TRBD2, goes unchecked for lack of DNA. The length of the CDR3 is 14 residues. In germline, CDR1 is DFQATT, CDR2 SNEGSKA (reference sequence). The CDR3 region is CSVISGTNYNEQFF.

The rearrangement uses TRBV7-8 and TRBJ1-2. Germline V gene lookup returns CDR1 SGHVS and CDR2 FQNEAQ. The CDR3 covers 14 residues. CDR3: CASSLGAETYGYTF.

Frequency places this clonotype as medium-sized. The chain recombines TRBV18 with TRBJ2-3. The germline V gene encodes CDR1 KGHSH and CDR2 LQKENI. This CDR3 is 12 amino acids long. The CDR3 sequence: CASSPSTDTQYF.

This chain joins TRBV5-1 and TRBJ2-5; the D call of TRBD1 rests on TCRdb alone, since no DNA is present to check it. The CDR3 contains 17 residues. Germline V gene sequence: CDR1 SGHRS, CDR2 YFSETQ. The CDR3 loop reads CASSLAGGLGYQETQYF.

This rearrangement joins TRBV5-1 to TRBJ1-2; TCRdb's D call of TRBD1 is untestable without DNA. Germline CDR1 is SGHRS and CDR2 is YFSETQ. This CDR3 comprises 13 residues. The CDR3: CASSDRSNYGYTF.

The chain links TRBV4-2 to TRBJ1-1; TCRdb outputs TRBD1, but without DNA this stays unchecked. This CDR3 region has 15 residues. Germline values: CDR1 LGHNA, CDR2 YNFKEQ. This CDR3 reads CASSQDTGGRTEAFF.

The chain carries TRBV9 and TRBJ2-1; TCRdb returns TRBD1, unconfirmable since there is no DNA. CDR3 size: 17 residues. The germline gives CDR1 SGDLS, CDR2 YYNGEE. CDR3 loop: CASSVRSGQGVSNEQFF.